The next 18 T cell receptor beta chains were all read from a single sample in a study of blood T cell repertoires in COVID-19. Here immunoSEQ multiplex PCR was the method, and the copy in TCRdb shows in-frame clones only, minus some. Of around 270,000 clones listed, 65% to 90% are singletons. Sequencing was carried out using peripheral blood. These receptors originate from a man in his thirties or forties with active or convalescent COVID-19.

This clone appeared once. The chain recombines TRBV5-8 with TRBJ2-1, with D possibly TRBD2 on 6 matching bases. This CDR3 region has 17 residues. V was pared by 4 bases and J by 15 bases, with 32 bases between. Germline V gene sequence: CDR1 SGHTS, CDR2 YDEGEE. This chain's CDR3 is CASSPLGAPEGNFLGFF. DNA of the CDR3: TGTGCCAGCAGCCCACTAGGGGCGCCGGAGGGTAATTTTTTAGGGTTCTTC.

Concerning this clone itself: This specimen includes other DNA sequences encoding the same CDR3. The chain carries TRBV29-1 and TRBJ1-3; D remains unclear. Germline V gene data show CDR1 as SQVTM and CDR2 as ANQGSEA. V lost 6 bases, J lost 1 base, and 7 bases lay in between. The CDR3 is 12 amino acids. CDR3 sequence: CSVAGSGNTIYF. The CDR3 bases are TGCAGCGTGGCGGGGTCTGGAAACACCATATATTTT.

The V call is TRBV7-6, the J call TRBJ1-3; D is unresolved. The CDR3 is made up of 16 amino acids. CDR1 is SGHVS, CDR2 FNYEAQ, per germline. Trimming took 0 bases from V and 5 from J, leaving 14 bases between them. The CDR3 nucleotides read TGTGCCAGCAGCTTAGCACTAGAGGTCGGACGAAACACCATATATTTT. Translated: CASSLALEVGRNTIYF.

V usage is TRBV19 and J usage is TRBJ2-7, with TRBD1 matching 8 bases. The CDR3 runs to 14 residues. Germline V lookup: CDR1 LNHDA, CDR2 SQIVND (reference sequence). The J segment lost 7 bases and the V segment lost 6 bases, leaving 11 bases of the junction unmatched. CDR3 sequence: CASSPRTGNREQYF. For the CDR3, the DNA is TGTGCCAGTAGCCCCAGGACAGGGAATAGGGAGCAGTACTTC.

This chain joins TRBV11-2 and TRBJ2-1; TRBD2 agrees at 7 bases. CDR1 is SGHAT and CDR2 is FQNNGV in the germline V gene. The V and J ends lost 5 bases and 1 base, in that order; junction bases with no gene match: 8. CDR3 length equals 16 residues. The CDR3 loop is CASSQKAGFSYNEQFF. CDR3 in DNA: TGTGCCAGCAGCCAGAAAGCGGGGTTTTCCTACAATGAGCAGTTCTTC.

The CDR3 sequence: CASSFGLGREFF. The DNA of the CDR3 is TGTGCCAGCAGCTTCGGACTAGGGAGGGAGTTCTTC. The chain carries TRBV5-8 and TRBJ2-1, with TRBD2 identical over 7 bases. This CDR3 spans 12 amino acids. CDR1 is SGHTS, CDR2 YDEGEE, per germline. With V trimmed by 2 bases and J by 14 bases, 7 bases remained unmatched.

The chain joins TRBV6-5 to TRBJ1-2, with TRBD1 matching over 7 bases. The CDR3 consists of 14 residues. Trimming cost V 6 bases and J 5 bases; bases outside gene matches: 9. CDR1 and CDR2 from the germline V gene are MNHEY and SVGAGI. The CDR3 DNA sequence: TGTGCCAGCAGACCCAACAGGGGAGGATATGGCTACACCTTC. Encoded protein: CASRPNRGGYGYTF.

The rearrangement uses TRBV6-1 and TRBJ1-5; a weak D match, TRBD1 (6 bases). Germline-derived CDR1 and CDR2 are MNHNS and SASEGT. The V gene lost 3 bases and the J gene lost 2 bases, with 8 bases spanning the gap. The CDR3 runs 14 residues. The DNA of the CDR3 is TGTGCCAGCAGTGAGAAGGGGGGCAATCAGCCCCAGCATTTT. Protein: CASSEKGGNQPQHF.

In its sample, this clone was seen once. V and J are TRBV27 and TRBJ2-3; TRBD2 is a possible D gene (5 bases). CDR1 and CDR2 (germline): MNHEY, SMNVEV (reference sequence). This CDR3 is 15 amino acids long. V lost 2 bases and J 0 bases, leaving 9 bases between the germline ends. CDR3: CASSLVVASTDTQYF. CDR3 in DNA: TGTGCCAGCAGTTTAGTGGTAGCGAGCACAGATACGCAGTATTTT.

This rearrangement joins TRBV2 to TRBJ1-6; 8 positions match TRBD1. Germline CDR1 and CDR2: SNHLY and FYNNEI. The trim removed 2 bases at V and 7 bases at J, leaving 4 bases unmatched. The CDR3 runs to 15 residues. DNA of the CDR3: TGTGCCAGCAGTGAACAGGGGGCTGAGAATTCACCCCTCCACTTT. The encoded protein is CASSEQGAENSPLHF.

This chain connects TRBV7-9 to TRBJ2-2, with 7 bases matching TRBD1. The V and J ends lost 1 base and 5 bases, in that order; junction bases with no gene match: 4. The germline V gene encodes CDR1 SEHNR and CDR2 FQNEAQ (reference sequence). There are 15 residues in the CDR3. DNA for the CDR3: TGTGCCAGCAGCTTAGGGACACAGGGGACCGGGGAGCTGTTTTTT. The encoded protein is CASSLGTQGTGELFF.

The rearrangement joins TRBV5-1 to TRBJ1-6; no clear D gene. The germline V and J ends were trimmed by 4 bases and 9 bases, with 14 bases remaining between them. The CDR3 covers 14 residues. CDR1 and CDR2 from the germline V gene are SGHRS and YFSETQ. CDR3: CASSRRVGSSPLHF. CDR3 sequence (DNA): TGCGCCAGCAGCCGGAGGGTGGGGAGTTCACCCCTCCACTTT.

This clone was recorded a few times. The junction differs from germline at one of its ends, possibly a read error. The V call is TRBV24-1, the J call TRBJ1-1; 8 bases map to TRBD1. Germline CDR1 is KGHDR and CDR2 is SFDVKD. The CDR3 length is 16 residues. CDR3 bases: TGTGCCACTCCCCCGGGACAGGAACCAATGAAGACTGAAGCTTTCTTT. This gives the protein CATPPGQEPMKTEAFF.

This chain links TRBV10-2 with TRBJ1-2, with a possible D match to TRBD1 (6 bases). CDR1 and CDR2 from the germline V gene are WSHSY and SAAADI. This CDR3 has 13 residues. V was clipped by 6 bases and J by 3 bases, with 11 bases between them. The CDR3 DNA is TGCGCCAGCAGCCAACAGGGAGACTATGGCTACACCTTC. Its protein product is CASSQQGDYGYTF.

V is TRBV4-2 and J is TRBJ2-2; D is perhaps TRBD2 (5 bases). V lost 4 bases and J lost 3, with 9 bases in between. Germline V lookup: CDR1 LGHNA, CDR2 YNFKEQ. This CDR3 comprises 14 residues. The CDR3 loop reads CASSRSADTGELFF. In DNA form, the CDR3 reads TGTGCCAGCAGCCGTTCAGCGGACACCGGGGAGCTGTTTTTT.

J is TRBJ2-3 and V is TRBV29-1; D might be TRBD2 (7 bases). The V end lost 2 bases, the J end lost 1 base, and 16 bases lay between the germline ends. Germline-derived CDR1 and CDR2 are SQVTM and ANQGSEA. The length of the CDR3 is 16 residues. CDR3 DNA: TGCAGCGTTGAATACGCGGGGGCAGGTCGCACAGATACGCAGTATTTT. This codes for CSVEYAGAGRTDTQYF.

The chain couples TRBV9 to TRBJ1-2; D is ambiguous. Germline-derived CDR1 and CDR2 are SGDLS and YYNGEE. The CDR3 length is 13 residues. V was shortened by 0 bases and J by 3 bases, with 6 bases between the two germline ends. The DNA of the CDR3 is TGTGCCAGCAGCGTAGCCCAGTACTATGGCTACACCTTC. Its protein is CASSVAQYYGYTF.

The V and J genes are TRBV6-1 and TRBJ1-6; weak D call: TRBD1 (5 bases). Looked up from germline, CDR1 is MNHNS and CDR2 is SASEGT. The CDR3 extends over 16 amino acids. V lost 2 bases to trimming and J lost 2 bases, with 10 bases between them. The CDR3 region has the DNA TGTGCCAGCAGTGAACAGGGTCGCACCTATAATTCACCCCTCCACTTT. Encoded protein: CASSEQGRTYNSPLHF.